What follows are 31 T cell receptor beta chains derived from one specimen sequenced in a study of shared clonotypes between healthy human individuals. TCRdb's copy holds only in-frame clones and misses some; the assay was immunoSEQ multiplex PCR. The table records some 2,500,000 clones, roughly 93% of them present only once. The specimen was naive CD4+ T cells from PBMCs. Subset noted: CD45RA+ positively selected. These receptor sequences come from a man aged 18 to 30 in good health. Some clones in this sample may be carry-over from other donors' samples.

The CDR3 loop is CASSTILSGRAPYEQYF. Written as DNA, the CDR3 is TGTGCCAGCAGCACCATACTTAGCGGGAGGGCCCCCTACGAGCAGTACTTC. The rearrangement links TRBV7-2 to TRBJ2-7; TRBD2 matches at 11 bases. This CDR3 region has 17 residues. V dropped 5 bases and J dropped 2; count of bases not matched to a gene: 11. Germline values: CDR1 SGHTA, CDR2 FQGNSA.

The CDR3 protein is CATRGGGAAGNTIYF. CDR3 coding DNA: TGTGCCACCAGAGGTGGGGGGGCCGCGGGAAACACCATATATTTT. The genes are TRBV15 and TRBJ1-3; D might be TRBD1 (6 bases). The germline CDR1 and CDR2 sequences are LNHNV and YYDKDF (reference sequence). V was trimmed by 6 bases and J by 4 bases, leaving 16 bases between them. The CDR3 runs to 15 residues.

J is TRBJ1-5 and V is TRBV7-2; unclear D gene. The germline CDR1 and CDR2 sequences are SGHTA and FQGNSA. This CDR3 region has 15 residues. The V and J ends lost 0 bases and 3 bases respectively, with 9 bases between them. CDR3 DNA: TGTGCCAGCAGCTTAGCTTTTCGACTCAATCAGCCCCAGCATTTT. Residues: CASSLAFRLNQPQHF.

The rearrangement uses TRBV4-1 and TRBJ1-4; 7 bases agree with TRBD1. J gave up 0 bases and V 1 base, and 11 bases lay outside the gene matches. CDR1 is MGHRA and CDR2 is YSYEKL in the germline V gene. The CDR3 runs 19 residues. CDR3 loop: CASSQAFRGQATTNEKLFF. As DNA, the CDR3 is TGCGCCAGCAGCCAAGCCTTTAGAGGACAGGCCACAACTAATGAAAAACTGTTTTTT.

This rearrangement joins TRBV7-8 to TRBJ2-7; D call uncertain. Germline V gene data show CDR1 as SGHVS and CDR2 as FQNEAQ. This CDR3 region has 11 residues. V was trimmed by 1 base and J by 6 bases, leaving 4 bases between them. The CDR3 loop is CASSLVGEQYF. In nucleotides, the CDR3 is TGTGCCAGCAGCTTAGTTGGCGAGCAGTACTTC.

The rearrangement uses TRBV7-2 and TRBJ2-1, with TRBD1 matching 7 bases. Trimming at V came to 5 bases and at J to 3 bases, leaving 4 bases not matched to a gene. Germline V CDR1 and CDR2: SGHTA, FQGNSA. The CDR3 is made up of 14 amino acids. CDR3 coding DNA: TGTGCCAGCAGCCTACGACAGGGCTACAATGAGCAGTTCTTC. Its translation is CASSLRQGYNEQFF.

The rearrangement uses TRBV9 and TRBJ2-3, with D uncertain. The germline V and J ends were trimmed by 4 bases and 2 bases, with 11 bases remaining between them. This CDR3 spans 14 amino acids. Germline V CDR1 and CDR2: SGDLS, YYNGEE. The CDR3 DNA reads as TGTGCCAGCAGCCCAAGAGCCAACACAGATACGCAGTATTTT. Its translation is CASSPRANTDTQYF. The variable domain in full, completed from reference TRBV9 and TRBJ2-3, reads DSGVTQTPKHLITATGQRVTLRCSPRSGDLSVYWYQQSLDQGLQFLIQYYNGEERAKGNILERFSAQQFPDLHSELNLSSLELGDSALYFCASSPRANTDTQYFGPGTRLTVL.

The chain couples TRBV6-6 to TRBJ2-5, with a tentative D call TRBD2 (5 bases). Trimming pared 2 bases from V and 0 bases from J, leaving 7 bases between. Germline CDR1 MNHNY, CDR2 SVGAGI (reference sequence). The CDR3 covers 14 residues. The DNA of the CDR3 is TGTGCCAGCAGTTACGTCGGGGACCAAGAGACCCAGTACTTC. Translating gives CASSYVGDQETQYF.

V gene TRBV11-2 combines with J gene TRBJ1-4, with TRBD1 matching 7 bases. V was clipped by 4 bases and J by 8 bases; unmatched bases: 13. The CDR3 totals 16 residues. CDR1 SGHAT and CDR2 FQNNGV come from the germline V gene. The CDR3 here is CASSSGRDSFVEKLFF. In nucleotides, the CDR3 is TGTGCCAGCAGCTCGGGGCGGGACAGCTTTGTAGAAAAACTGTTTTTT.

The chain links TRBV11-2 to TRBJ1-2; D ambiguous. Trimming took off 4 bases at V and 5 bases at J, with 17 bases between the two ends. Germline values: CDR1 SGHAT, CDR2 FQNNGV. The CDR3 consists of 15 residues. Here the CDR3 reads CASSSVTGTYYGYTF. The CDR3 DNA sequence: TGTGCCAGCAGCTCTGTCACGGGAACGTATTATGGCTACACCTTC.

This clone was observed a single time. The chain employs TRBV7-2 and TRBJ2-1; D is uncertain. Germline assignment: CDR1 SGHTA and CDR2 FQGNSA. Trimming pared 2 bases from V and 0 bases from J, leaving 11 bases between. The CDR3 has 16 amino acids. The CDR3 reads CASSLKHGPSYNEQFF. CDR3 nucleotides: TGTGCCAGCAGCTTAAAACACGGCCCCTCCTACAATGAGCAGTTCTTC.

V is TRBV18 and J is TRBJ2-2, with D perhaps being TRBD1 or TRBD2 (5 bases each). The V end was cut by 2 bases, the J end by 5 bases, with 12 bases between. This CDR3 spans 15 amino acids. The germline V gene encodes CDR1 KGHSH and CDR2 LQKENI. CDR3: CASSPTGTGTGELFF. The CDR3 coding sequence is TGTGCCAGCTCACCAACCGGGACGGGGACCGGGGAGCTGTTTTTT.

The chain couples TRBV28 to TRBJ2-1; TRBD2 aligns across 11 bases. The trim removed 5 bases at V and 8 bases at J, leaving 8 bases unmatched. Germline V gene sequence: CDR1 MDHEN, CDR2 SYDVKM. The CDR3 runs 15 residues. The CDR3, as DNA: TGTGCCAGCAGTGACACTAGCGGGAGAATCGATGAGCAGTTCTTC. Protein product: CASSDTSGRIDEQFF.

The V call is TRBV6-5, the J call TRBJ2-1, with 9 bases aligning to TRBD2. CDR1 and CDR2 from the germline V gene are MNHEY and SVGAGI. The CDR3 length is 14 residues. The ends lost 5 bases at V and 9 bases at J; junction bases unmatched: 8. Written as DNA, the CDR3 is TGTGCCAGCAGTCAACTAGCGGGCTTGGGTGAGCAGTTCTTC. Translated: CASSQLAGLGEQFF.

This clone was picked up one time. The CDR3 DNA is TGTGCCAGCAGCCCCACTCTAGCGGGAGGGGCGGAGACCCAGTACTTC. Encoded protein: CASSPTLAGGAETQYF. The J gene is TRBJ2-5, the V gene TRBV14; 12 nucleotides line up with TRBD2. The germline gives CDR1 SGHDN, CDR2 FVKESK. The CDR3 is 16 residues long. After removal of 4 bases from V and 5 bases from J, the junction contained 8 bases not matched to a gene.

In the case of this clone: Additional DNA sequences in this sample encode the identical CDR3. J is TRBJ1-1 and V is TRBV19, with D hard to call. Trimming stripped 3 bases from V and 2 bases from J, with 10 bases between. Per germline, CDR1 LNHDA and CDR2 SQIVND (reference sequence). There are 14 residues in the CDR3. The DNA of the CDR3 is TGTGCCAGTAGTATCGGAGGGAGAAACACTGAAGCTTTCTTT. Translated, it gives CASSIGGRNTEAFF.

The rearrangement links TRBV19 to TRBJ2-1; 9 bases fit TRBD2. From germline, CDR1 is LNHDA and CDR2 SQIVND (reference sequence). After removal of 5 bases from V and 1 base from J, the junction contained 6 bases not matched to a gene. CDR3 size: 16 residues. The CDR3 nucleotides read TGTGCCAGTAGTGGTATTAGCGGGGGTTCCTACAATGAGCAGTTCTTC. It translates to CASSGISGGSYNEQFF.

This chain joins TRBV5-6 and TRBJ1-5; D gene uncertain. This CDR3 is built from 12 residues. Germline V gene data show CDR1 as SGHDT and CDR2 as YYEEEE. The ends were cut back, 4 bases at V and 3 bases at J, with 5 bases in the middle. The CDR3 loop reads CASSLLNQPQHF. CDR3 sequence (DNA): TGTGCCAGCAGCCTGCTCAATCAGCCCCAGCATTTT.

This chain uses TRBV2 with TRBJ1-6; the D is unclear. The CDR3 extends over 14 amino acids. Germline V lookup: CDR1 SNHLY, CDR2 FYNNEI. Trimming pared 4 bases from V and 7 bases from J, leaving 11 bases between. The CDR3 nucleotides read TGTGCCAGCAGTGGGGTCGTTTGGAATTCACCCCTCCACTTT. Its translation is CASSGVVWNSPLHF.

This clone was counted only a few times. The same CDR3 also results from other DNA sequences found in this sample. V and J are TRBV5-1 and TRBJ2-7; 11 bases are a match to TRBD2. This CDR3 is built from 15 residues. V gave up 3 bases and J gave up 0 bases; unmatched junction bases: 2. Germline V gene lookup returns CDR1 SGHRS and CDR2 YFSETQ. The CDR3 region has the DNA TGCGCCAGCAGCTGGCTAGCGGGAGGCTCCTACGAGCAGTACTTC. This translates into CASSWLAGGSYEQYF.

The chain employs TRBV7-2 and TRBJ2-1; 11 bases map to TRBD2. V lost 5 bases, J lost 9 bases, and 3 bases stayed unmatched. Germline CDR1 is SGHTA and CDR2 is FQGNSA. The CDR3 covers 13 residues. Written as DNA, the CDR3 is TGTGCCAGCAGCCTTCTAGCGGGAGGTGAGCAGTTCTTC. Protein: CASSLLAGGEQFF.

The rearrangement links TRBV11-3 to TRBJ2-1; 11 nucleotides agree with TRBD2. The CDR3 runs 17 residues. Trimming at V came to 3 bases and at J to 8 bases, leaving 12 bases not matched to a gene. Germline V gene data show CDR1 as SGHNT and CDR2 as YENEEA. Written as DNA, the CDR3 is TGTGCCAGCAGCTTCCGTTTCGGGCTAGCGGGAGGAGATGAGCAGTTCTTC. Its protein product is CASSFRFGLAGGDEQFF.

Comments on this clone: One end of the junction fails to match germline, which may point to a read error. The rearrangement links TRBV15 to TRBJ1-2; D remains unclear. Germline lookup yields CDR1 LNHNV and CDR2 YYDKDF (reference sequence). The CDR3 sequence is 12 residues long. The CDR3 here is CATSRSNYGYTF. In DNA, the CDR3 is TGTGCCACAAGCAGATCTAACTATGGCTACACCTTC.

The chain has TRBV7-9 and TRBJ1-3; a weak D match, TRBD1 (6 bases). This CDR3 is built from 15 residues. Germline CDR1 is SEHNR and CDR2 is FQNEAQ (reference sequence). The ends were cut back, 0 bases at V and 4 bases at J, with 10 bases in the middle. For the CDR3, the DNA is TGTGCCAGCAGCTTAGCCCAGGGGAGGGGAAACACCATATATTTT. It yields the protein CASSLAQGRGNTIYF.

This clone was recorded once. The chain carries TRBV7-3 and TRBJ1-2, with 7 bases matching TRBD1. The V gene's germline CDR1 is SGHTA and CDR2 FQGTGA. V trimming: 5 bases; J trimming: 2 bases; junction bases outside the gene matches: 8. The CDR3 has 15 amino acids. The CDR3 DNA reads TGTGCCAGCAGCCAAACCCGGGACAGCAACTATGGCTACACCTTC. Translated, it gives CASSQTRDSNYGYTF.

A remark on this clone: At the DNA level, this CDR3 is encoded by other sequences in the same sample as well. The chain joins TRBV18 to TRBJ1-1; 9 bases agree with TRBD1. This CDR3 is built from 14 residues. Trimming at V came to 3 bases and at J to 4 bases, leaving 3 bases not matched to a gene. Germline values: CDR1 KGHSH, CDR2 LQKENI. The CDR3 DNA reads TGTGCCAGCTCACCCGACAGGGGGGGCACTGAAGCTTTCTTT. It encodes CASSPDRGGTEAFF.

This clone was detected once. V and J are TRBV18 and TRBJ1-4, with 7 bases matching TRBD1. The CDR3 spans 15 residues. Germline V gives CDR1 KGHSH, CDR2 LQKENI. J was trimmed by 7 bases and V by 3 bases; bases with no gene match: 8. As DNA, the CDR3 is TGTGCCAGCTCACCCAGACAGGGAGGCCCTGAAAAACTGTTTTTT. Amino acid sequence: CASSPRQGGPEKLFF.

The chain uses TRBV7-9 and TRBJ2-7; D is uncertain. Trimming took 1 base from V and 2 from J, leaving 15 bases between them. The CDR3 sequence is 16 residues long. The V gene's germline CDR1 is SEHNR and CDR2 FQNEAQ (reference sequence). In nucleotides, the CDR3 is TGTGCCAGCAGCTTAGGTTATGGGCTCAGGACCTACGAGCAGTACTTC. It codes for CASSLGYGLRTYEQYF.

The chain combines TRBV7-2 with TRBJ2-3; 12 bases are shared with TRBD2. Trimming cost V 3 bases and J 14 bases; bases outside gene matches: 12. The CDR3 length is 15 residues. Germline V CDR1 and CDR2: SGHTA, FQGNSA. CDR3 nucleotide sequence: TGTGCCAGCAGCTTGAGGACTAGCGGGGACCAGCTTTGGTATTTT. Residues: CASSLRTSGDQLWYF.

The V gene is TRBV5-4, the J gene TRBJ2-5; TRBD1 agrees at 8 bases. Trimming at V came to 2 bases and at J to 5 bases, leaving 8 bases not matched to a gene. CDR3 length equals 15 residues. Germline assignment: CDR1 SGHNT and CDR2 YYREEE (reference sequence). This CDR3 reads CASSFRGQGGETQYF. The CDR3 nucleotides are TGTGCCAGCAGCTTCCGCGGACAGGGTGGGGAGACCCAGTACTTC.

This clone was seen a handful of times. V usage is TRBV30 and J usage is TRBJ1-5, with no clear D. The V end lost 0 bases, the J end lost 5 bases, and 23 bases lay between the germline ends. Germline V gene lookup returns CDR1 GTSNPN and CDR2 SVGIG (reference sequence). The CDR3 sequence is 18 residues long. As DNA, the CDR3 is TGTGCCTGGAGTGTAACGGGAGAGGGTACGGCACCGTATCAGCCCCAGCATTTT. Residues: CAWSVTGEGTAPYQPQHF.